These 22 T cell receptor beta chains share one sample of origin, sequenced in a study of graft-versus-host responses after intestinal transplantation. Sequencing was performed with immunoSEQ multiplex PCR; in TCRdb, only in-frame clones are kept and a portion is missing. Of nearly 95,000 clones listed, about 93% were seen once; the top ten hold roughly 2%. Antigens of these TCRs are unknown. The sample here was unstimulated CD8+ T cells sorted from spleen or lymph node cells, taken before intestinal transplant. These receptors came from a human donor who received an intestinal transplant.

The chain couples TRBV5-5 to TRBJ2-3; 7 bases align to TRBD1. Germline V gene data show CDR1 as SGHKS and CDR2 as YYEKEE (reference sequence). This CDR3 contains 17 residues. Losses at the gene ends were 4 bases for V and 2 bases for J; bases not matched to a gene: 13. The CDR3 reads CASSSYQTGPFTDTQYF. CDR3 nucleotide sequence: TGTGCCAGCAGCAGCTACCAGACAGGGCCCTTCACAGATACGCAGTATTTT.

The chain carries TRBV6-1 and TRBJ1-1; perhaps TRBD1 as D (5 bases). In germline, CDR1 is MNHNS, CDR2 SASEGT. V lost 9 bases and J 3 bases, leaving 14 bases between the germline ends. CDR3 length: 13 amino acids. The DNA for the CDR3 is TGTGCCAGTCTACGAGTCAGGGACACTGAAGCTTTCTTT. Translating gives CASLRVRDTEAFF.

CDR3 residues: CASSPGHPQETQYF. The CDR3 bases are TGTGCCAGCTCACCGGGACACCCCCAAGAGACCCAGTACTTC. The V and J genes are TRBV18 and TRBJ2-5; D might be TRBD1 (6 bases). Germline assignment: CDR1 KGHSH and CDR2 LQKENI. The V end was cut by 3 bases, the J end by 1 base, with 9 bases between. CDR3 size: 14 residues.

This clone was seen once. The chain has TRBV5-6 and TRBJ1-2, with D uncertain. This CDR3 contains 13 residues. Germline CDR1 reads SGHDT; CDR2 reads YYEEEE. The V end was cut by 3 bases, the J end by 6 bases, with 12 bases between. The CDR3 nucleotides read TGTGCCAGCAGCTCCGGGTTTCCAAATGGCTACACCTTC. This translates into CASSSGFPNGYTF.

V gene TRBV27 combines with J gene TRBJ1-1, with a tentative D call TRBD1 (5 bases). Trimming cost V 6 bases and J 4 bases, with 15 bases left between them. CDR1 is MNHEY, CDR2 SMNVEV, per germline (reference sequence). This CDR3 has 14 amino acids. CDR3 in amino acids: CASSLQGVATEAFF. CDR3 bases: TGTGCCAGCAGCCTCCAGGGTGTTGCCACTGAAGCTTTCTTT.

The V call is TRBV6-6, the J call TRBJ1-1; 8 bases agree with TRBD1. CDR1 and CDR2 from the germline V gene are MNHNY and SVGAGI (reference sequence). The CDR3 is 14 residues long. Trimming removed 4 bases from V and 4 bases from J; junction bases left unmatched: 5. For the CDR3, the DNA is TGTGCCAGCAGTTCCACGACAGGGGCCACTGAAGCTTTCTTT. Translating it yields CASSSTTGATEAFF.

A few counts support this clone. The gene calls are TRBV6-1 and TRBJ1-5; 9 bases line up with TRBD1. Germline CDR1 reads MNHNS; CDR2 reads SASEGT. This CDR3 has 14 amino acids. V was clipped by 4 bases and J by 6 bases; unmatched bases: 4. The CDR3 reads CASSGRDRVQPQHF. CDR3 bases: TGTGCCAGCAGTGGCCGGGACAGGGTTCAGCCCCAGCATTTT.

CDR3 in amino acids: CASSLLGTSGGGYNEQFF. The CDR3 coding sequence is TGTGCCAGCAGCTTATTAGGGACTAGCGGGGGGGGATACAATGAGCAGTTCTTC. This sequence joins TRBV7-9 and TRBJ2-1; 16 bases are a match to TRBD2. CDR3 length: 18 residues. V gave up 2 bases and J gave up 4 bases; unmatched junction bases: 5. In germline, CDR1 is SEHNR, CDR2 FQNEAQ (reference sequence).

The chain couples TRBV6-1 to TRBJ1-2; 9 bases agree with TRBD1. Germline loops: CDR1 MNHNS, CDR2 SASEGT. V shed 1 base and J 3 bases; nucleotides not matched to a gene: 3. The CDR3 extends over 15 amino acids. Written as DNA, the CDR3 is TGTGCCAGCAGTGAAGGAGGGACAGGGTACTATGGCTACACCTTC. Its protein product is CASSEGGTGYYGYTF.

This clone was seen just once. This sequence joins TRBV29-1 and TRBJ2-5, with D possibly TRBD2 on 6 matching bases. The V end lost 0 bases, the J end lost 4 bases, and 18 bases lay between the germline ends. Per germline, CDR1 SQVTM and CDR2 ANQGSEA. This CDR3 is built from 16 residues. The CDR3 loop is CSVEDPGGAIVETQYF. In DNA form, the CDR3 reads TGCAGCGTTGAAGATCCCGGAGGGGCCATCGTAGAGACCCAGTACTTC. The entire variable domain, with the rest obtained from reference TRBV29-1 and TRBJ2-5, is as follows: SAVISQKPSRDICQRGTSLTIQCQVDSQVTMMFWYRQQPGQSLTLIATANQGSEATYESGFVIDKFPISRPNLTFSTLTVSNMSPEDSSIYLCSVEDPGGAIVETQYFGPGTRLLVL.

The chain carries TRBV9 and TRBJ2-7, with 8 bases aligning to TRBD2. Germline V gives CDR1 SGDLS, CDR2 YYNGEE. V dropped 3 bases and J dropped 6; count of bases not matched to a gene: 11. The CDR3 sequence is 15 residues long. CDR3 coding DNA: TGTGCCAGCAGCGCGACTAGCGCGGGCCCTCTCGAGCAGTACTTC. It encodes CASSATSAGPLEQYF.

The chain links TRBV9 to TRBJ2-1, with TRBD2 as a possible D gene (6 bases). Trimming removed 0 bases at V and 2 bases at J, with 15 bases between. The CDR3 has 17 residues. The germline CDR1 and CDR2 sequences are SGDLS and YYNGEE. The chain's CDR3 is CASSVGGGTGPYNEQFF. CDR3 DNA: TGTGCCAGCAGCGTAGGAGGCGGGACGGGGCCCTACAATGAGCAGTTCTTC.

The chain uses TRBV14 and TRBJ2-7, with 8 bases aligning to TRBD1. J was trimmed by 0 bases and V by 1 base; bases with no gene match: 14. The CDR3 loop spans 19 amino acids. Looked up from germline, CDR1 is SGHDN and CDR2 is FVKESK. CDR3 residues: CASSQGPMRVTGGSYEQYF. CDR3 DNA: TGTGCCAGCAGCCAAGGCCCTATGAGGGTTACAGGGGGCTCCTACGAGCAGTACTTC. Full variable domain (rest looked up from reference TRBV14 and TRBJ2-7): EAGVTQFPSHSVIEKGQTVTLRCDPISGHDNLYWYRRVMGKEIKFLLHFVKESKQDESGMPNNRFLAERTGGTYSTLKVQPAELEDSGVYFCASSQGPMRVTGGSYEQYFGPGTRLTVT.

The chain links TRBV6-1 to TRBJ2-7, with D possibly being TRBD1 (6 bases). The germline V gene encodes CDR1 MNHNS and CDR2 SASEGT. This CDR3 is built from 15 residues. Deletions cut 6 bases from V and 1 base from J, with 16 bases between. CDR3 residues: CASSSTATGSYEQYF. The DNA for the CDR3 is TGTGCCAGCAGCTCCACCGCGACAGGTTCCTACGAGCAGTACTTC.

The rearrangement uses TRBV6-1 and TRBJ1-2; no firm D call. The CDR3 is 12 amino acids. CDR1 and CDR2 (germline): MNHNS, SASEGT. Trimming removed 6 bases from V and 1 base from J, with 6 bases in between. CDR3 nucleotide sequence: TGTGCCAGCAGCGGGATTAACTATGGCTACACCTTC. Amino acid sequence: CASSGINYGYTF.

The CDR3: CASTDGQTYEQYF. The CDR3 DNA sequence: TGTGCCAGCACCGACGGACAGACCTACGAGCAGTACTTC. The rearrangement uses TRBV6-5 and TRBJ2-7; the D gene is possibly TRBD1 (6 bases). The length of the CDR3 is 13 residues. CDR1 and CDR2 from the germline V gene are MNHEY and SVGAGI. Trimming took off 7 bases at V and 2 bases at J, with 12 bases between the two ends.

The V call is TRBV7-8, the J call TRBJ1-1; D ambiguous. Trimming removed 1 base at V and 2 bases at J, with 8 bases between. The length of the CDR3 is 14 residues. The germline V gene has CDR1 SGHVS and CDR2 FQNEAQ. CDR3 sequence reads: CASSLEASNTEAFF. The CDR3, as DNA: TGTGCCAGCAGCTTAGAAGCTTCCAACACTGAAGCTTTCTTT.

The rearrangement links TRBV7-9 to TRBJ1-5; D not resolved. The CDR3 extends over 13 amino acids. V lost 3 bases and J 6 bases, leaving 9 bases between the germline ends. Germline V lookup: CDR1 SEHNR, CDR2 FQNEAQ (reference sequence). CDR3 region: CASSFGGTQPQHF. CDR3 bases: TGTGCCAGCAGCTTTGGAGGAACTCAGCCCCAGCATTTT.

V gene TRBV15 combines with J gene TRBJ2-3, with 9 bases identical to TRBD2. V shed 3 bases and J 7 bases; nucleotides not matched to a gene: 5. The CDR3 length is 14 residues. Per germline, CDR1 LNHNV and CDR2 YYDKDF (reference sequence). The CDR3 region is CATSSRGGAYTQYF. CDR3 coding DNA: TGTGCCACCAGCAGTCGCGGGGGGGCCTATACGCAGTATTTT.

This chain uses TRBV6-5 with TRBJ2-3; weak D call: TRBD2 (6 bases). This CDR3 spans 16 amino acids. V shed 4 bases and J shed 1 base, with 15 bases lying between them. Looked up from germline, CDR1 is MNHEY and CDR2 is SVGAGI. Here the CDR3 DNA reads TGTGCCAGCAGTTCCCGGACTATCCAGGGCACAGATACGCAGTATTTT. Translation: CASSSRTIQGTDTQYF.

V and J are TRBV29-1 and TRBJ2-3, with 8 positions matching TRBD1. Germline trimming cut 4 bases from V and 6 bases from J; bases unmatched to any gene: 6. This CDR3 has 13 amino acids. Per the germline V gene, CDR1 is SQVTM and CDR2 is ANQGSEA. CDR3 residues: CSVVDRGSDTQYF. The CDR3 coding sequence is TGCAGCGTTGTAGACAGGGGTTCCGATACGCAGTATTTT.

The chain is built from TRBV4-3 and TRBJ2-5, with D possibly matching TRBD2 (5 bases). V was cut by 0 bases and J by 2 bases, with 10 bases left in between. Germline assignment: CDR1 LGHNA and CDR2 YSLEER. The CDR3 runs to 15 residues. CDR3 coding DNA: TGCGCCAGCAGCCAAGATCCGGGGTCACAAGAGACCCAGTACTTC. This codes for CASSQDPGSQETQYF.